These 19 T cell receptor beta chains came from one sample sequenced in a study of T cell changes during pregnancy in multiple sclerosis (dated by TCRdb to the late 2010s). Receptor amplification or capture employed the immunoSEQ multiplex PCR assay. This immuneACCESS table, as held by TCRdb, lists in-frame sequences with V and J called but not all clones. Of the missing ones, under half trace to an unresolved V gene in checked studies; the others have no known cause. Present in this sample are 45,000 to 65,000 clones, approximately 93% of which were seen just once. The ten top clones hold about 2.8% of the sample. This specimen consisted of CD8+ T cells from peripheral blood mononuclear cells, obtained in the third trimester of pregnancy. The receptor set was obtained from a female donor with multiple sclerosis, enrolled in a pregnancy study.

The chain links TRBV28 to TRBJ2-1, with TRBD1 matching over 8 bases. V shed 7 bases and J 6 bases; nucleotides not matched to a gene: 5. The CDR3 is 13 residues long. Germline CDR1 and CDR2: MDHEN and SYDVKM. CDR3 coding DNA: TGTGCCAGCATTAGGACAGGGTTCAATGAGCAGTTCTTC. Protein sequence: CASIRTGFNEQFF.

The chain has TRBV7-9 and TRBJ2-3; maybe TRBD2 (6 bases). Germline V CDR1 and CDR2: SEHNR, FQNEAQ (reference sequence). CDR3 length: 15 residues. V gave up 1 base and J gave up 5 bases, with 13 bases separating them. The CDR3 DNA reads as TGTGCCAGCAGCTTAGGGTCGTTGGGGGGAGATACGCAGTATTTT. Residues: CASSLGSLGGDTQYF. The entire variable domain, with the rest obtained from reference TRBV7-9 and TRBJ2-3, is as follows: DTGVSQNPRHKITKRGQNVTFRCDPISEHNRLYWYRQTLGQGPEFLTYFQNEAQLEKSRLLSDRFSAERPKGSFSTLEIQRTEQGDSAMYLCASSLGSLGGDTQYFGPGTRLTVL.

The J gene is TRBJ1-1, the V gene TRBV5-8; 10 positions match TRBD1. V lost 2 bases and J lost 4; bases outside the gene matches: 5. The CDR3 loop spans 15 amino acids. CDR1 and CDR2 (germline): SGHTS, YDEGEE. In DNA, the CDR3 is TGTGCCAGCAGCTTACCGCGGACAGGGGGCACTGAAGCTTTCTTT. Translating gives CASSLPRTGGTEAFF.

A single count supports this clone. The chain joins TRBV19 to TRBJ1-5; the D is unclear. The CDR3 length is 13 residues. Trimming cost V 5 bases and J 2 bases, with 7 bases left between them. The V gene's germline CDR1 is LNHDA and CDR2 SQIVND (reference sequence). CDR3 sequence: CASSYGGNQPQHF. CDR3 nucleotides: TGTGCCAGTAGTTACGGGGGCAATCAGCCCCAGCATTTT.

The chain uses TRBV14 and TRBJ2-7, with D possibly being TRBD2 (5 bases). With 1 base removed from V and 2 bases from J, the gap between germline ends came to 12 bases. Germline V gene sequence: CDR1 SGHDN, CDR2 FVKESK. The CDR3 has 15 residues. Here the CDR3 reads CASSQVGVPPYEQYF. CDR3 in DNA: TGTGCCAGCAGCCAAGTGGGAGTTCCACCCTACGAGCAGTACTTC.

The V call is TRBV4-2, the J call TRBJ2-1, with 7 positions matching TRBD2. The germline V gene has CDR1 LGHNA and CDR2 YNFKEQ. With 0 bases clipped from V and 4 bases from J, the junction kept 6 bases outside the gene matches. There are 16 residues in the CDR3. The CDR3 is CASSQDSSGGYNEQFF. As DNA, the CDR3 is TGTGCCAGCAGCCAAGACTCTAGCGGTGGGTACAATGAGCAGTTCTTC.

V is TRBV4-1 and J is TRBJ1-5; 8 nucleotides match TRBD1. CDR3 size: 14 residues. Germline assignment: CDR1 MGHRA and CDR2 YSYEKL. J gave up 7 bases and V 3 bases, and 5 bases lay outside the gene matches. This CDR3 is CASSHYDRGQPQHF. Here the CDR3 DNA reads TGCGCCAGCAGCCACTACGACAGGGGCCAGCCCCAGCATTTT.

The V and J genes are TRBV2 and TRBJ1-1; D is uncertain. Germline V lookup: CDR1 SNHLY, CDR2 FYNNEI. V was shortened by 7 bases and J by 0 bases, with 9 bases between the two germline ends. The CDR3 sequence is 13 residues long. In DNA, the CDR3 is TGTGCCAGCAATACCTATTTGAACACTGAAGCTTTCTTT. Translation: CASNTYLNTEAFF.

J is TRBJ2-7 and V is TRBV27; 12 positions agree with TRBD1. Germline lookup yields CDR1 MNHEY and CDR2 SMNVEV (reference sequence). The CDR3 runs to 15 residues. The V gene end was trimmed by 2 bases and the J gene end by 4 bases; junction bases not matched to a gene: 3. The CDR3 sequence: CASSLRGQGAYEQYF. DNA for the CDR3: TGTGCCAGCAGTTTACGGGGACAGGGGGCTTACGAGCAGTACTTC.

This chain joins TRBV5-1 and TRBJ2-1; no clear D gene. CDR1 and CDR2 from the germline V gene are SGHRS and YFSETQ. CDR3 length equals 13 residues. Trimming removed 0 bases at V and 5 bases at J, with 6 bases between. The CDR3 loop is CASSLDTNNEQFF. The CDR3 DNA reads TGCGCCAGCAGCTTGGACACAAACAATGAGCAGTTCTTC.

This chain uses TRBV10-1 with TRBJ1-1; tentatively, D is TRBD1 (6 bases). CDR3 size: 12 residues. Trimming took off 5 bases at V and 11 bases at J, with 15 bases between the two ends. Germline V lookup: CDR1 WNHNN, CDR2 SYGVQD (reference sequence). CDR3 sequence: CASSSFRGAAFF. As DNA, the CDR3 is TGCGCCAGCAGTTCCTTCAGGGGTGCGGCTTTCTTT.

The chain joins TRBV6-1 to TRBJ2-7; D possibly corresponds to TRBD1 (7 bases). Germline V CDR1 and CDR2: MNHNS, SASEGT. This CDR3 comprises 15 residues. Trimming cost V 6 bases and J 3 bases, with 18 bases left between them. The CDR3 protein is CASRGEQGDFYEQYF. CDR3 sequence (DNA): TGTGCCAGCAGGGGGGAGCAGGGGGACTTCTACGAGCAGTACTTC.

The chain has TRBV5-4 and TRBJ1-1; D is uncertain. The CDR3 sequence is 13 residues long. Looked up from germline, CDR1 is SGHNT and CDR2 is YYREEE (reference sequence). With 1 base removed from V and 3 bases from J, the gap between germline ends came to 7 bases. The CDR3 DNA is TGTGCCAGCAGCTTGCCCGGTTACACTGAAGCTTTCTTT. Residues: CASSLPGYTEAFF.

This chain uses TRBV30 with TRBJ2-6; 8 positions match TRBD1. The germline CDR1 and CDR2 sequences are GTSNPN and SVGIG (reference sequence). The CDR3 extends over 16 amino acids. Germline trimming cut 0 bases from V and 0 bases from J; bases unmatched to any gene: 1. The DNA for the CDR3 is TGTGCCTGGAGTGTTACAGGGGGCTCTGGGGCCAACGTCCTGACTTTC. Its translation: CAWSVTGGSGANVLTF.

In DNA form, the CDR3 reads TGTGCCAGCAGCTCCCGGACTAGCGGGAGGGATCGAGAGACCCAGTACTTC. Encoded protein: CASSSRTSGRDRETQYF. This chain uses TRBV7-9 with TRBJ2-5, with 15 bases fitting TRBD2. The germline V gene has CDR1 SEHNR and CDR2 FQNEAQ (reference sequence). V trimming: 4 bases; J trimming: 4 bases; junction bases outside the gene matches: 7. This CDR3 region has 17 residues.

The chain carries TRBV5-4 and TRBJ1-2; no clear D. Germline CDR1 and CDR2: SGHNT and YYREEE (reference sequence). CDR3 size: 16 residues. Trimming left V 0 bases short and J 0 bases short, with 12 bases between. The CDR3 loop reads CASSLDGGQANYGYTF. The CDR3 DNA is TGTGCCAGCAGCTTGGACGGAGGGCAGGCTAACTATGGCTACACCTTC.

The chain links TRBV7-8 to TRBJ2-5, with D tentatively TRBD2 (6 bases). The CDR3 consists of 15 residues. Trimming pared 2 bases from V and 3 bases from J, leaving 13 bases between. Germline V CDR1 and CDR2: SGHVS, FQNEAQ. DNA of the CDR3: TGTGCCAGCAGCTTATGGACCGGGACTGAAGAGACCCAGTACTTC. It specifies CASSLWTGTEETQYF.

This chain links TRBV18 with TRBJ2-7; 11 bases align to TRBD1. Germline values: CDR1 KGHSH, CDR2 LQKENI. The V and J ends lost 2 bases and 3 bases, in that order; junction bases with no gene match: 9. The CDR3 is 17 amino acids. The CDR3 nucleotides read TGTGCCAGCTCACCAAAGGGACAGGGGGTCTTGGGCTACGAGCAGTACTTC. It yields the protein CASSPKGQGVLGYEQYF.

The rearrangement joins TRBV28 to TRBJ1-2; D remains ambiguous. The V gene's germline CDR1 is MDHEN and CDR2 SYDVKM. This CDR3 comprises 13 residues. Trimming pared 6 bases from V and 4 bases from J, leaving 12 bases between. CDR3: CASSLDYRYGYTF. Here the CDR3 DNA reads TGTGCCAGCAGCCTAGATTACCGCTATGGCTACACCTTC.